A selection of T cell receptor beta chains follows, all from one sample in a study of blood T cell repertoires in COVID-19. Sequencing used immunoSEQ multiplex PCR; TCRdb keeps in-frame clones, though not all of them. The sample has about 180,000 clones, approximately 85% seen once; the top ten hold around 9.9%. Sequencing was carried out using peripheral blood. All receptors come from a human donor with active or convalescent COVID-19. The donor label of this sample is uncertain. The CDR3 runs from the conserved cysteine through the conserved F or W. The order of the fields is CDR3 length, clone size, J gene, D gene, V gene, CDR3 DNA, CDR3 protein. D genes are given only for firm matches. Size is omitted from some rows. Given values are once, few, many or a class for expanded clones.

CDR3 length: 15
clone size: .
J gene: TRBJ2-1
D gene: TRBD2
V gene: TRBV11-2
CDR3 DNA: TGTGCCAGCAGCCATAGCGGGGGGGCTGTGAATGAGCAGTTCTTC
CDR3 protein: CASSHSGGAVNEQFF

CDR3 length: 14
clone size: .
J gene: TRBJ2-1
D gene: .
V gene: TRBV28
CDR3 DNA: TGTGCCAGCAGTTTACTGGACTTACACAATGAGCAGTTCTTC
CDR3 protein: CASSLLDLHNEQFF

CDR3 length: 13
clone size: .
J gene: TRBJ2-4
D gene: TRBD2
V gene: TRBV9
CDR3 DNA: TGTGCCAGCAGTGAGGGACTAGACAACATTCAGTACTTC
CDR3 protein: CASSEGLDNIQYF

CDR3 length: 15
clone size: .
J gene: TRBJ2-1
D gene: TRBD2
V gene: TRBV6-1
CDR3 DNA: TGTGCCAGCAGTGAAACCGGACTAGCGGGTAATGAGCAGTTCTTC
CDR3 protein: CASSETGLAGNEQFF

CDR3 length: 13
clone size: .
J gene: TRBJ1-1
D gene: .
V gene: TRBV14
CDR3 DNA: TGTGCCAGCAGCCAAGCTTCGACTTTTGAAGCTTTCTTT
CDR3 protein: CASSQASTFEAFF

CDR3 length: 15
clone size: .
J gene: TRBJ2-7
D gene: .
V gene: TRBV9
CDR3 DNA: TGTGCCAGCAGCGGGACAGGGAGGGACCCCTACGAGCAGTACTTC
CDR3 protein: CASSGTGRDPYEQYF

CDR3 length: 14
clone size: .
J gene: TRBJ1-2
D gene: .
V gene: TRBV6-5
CDR3 DNA: TGTGCCAGCAGTTACCGAGGGGGTAACTATGGCTACACCTTC
CDR3 protein: CASSYRGGNYGYTF

CDR3 length: 17
clone size: .
J gene: TRBJ2-7
D gene: TRBD1
V gene: TRBV5-1
CDR3 DNA: TGCGCCAGCAGCCAGCCTGTGGGGACAGGGCCTTCCGGCGAGCAGTACTTC
CDR3 protein: CASSQPVGTGPSGEQYF

CDR3 length: 15
clone size: .
J gene: TRBJ2-3
D gene: TRBD1
V gene: TRBV24-1
CDR3 DNA: TGTGCCACCAGTGCCCTGGACAGGAGCACAGATACGCAGTATTTT
CDR3 protein: CATSALDRSTDTQYF

CDR3 length: 15
clone size: .
J gene: TRBJ2-1
D gene: TRBD2
V gene: TRBV5-1
CDR3 DNA: TGCGCCAGCAGCTCGGGACTAGCGGACTACAATGAGCAGTTCTTC
CDR3 protein: CASSSGLADYNEQFF

CDR3 length: 12
clone size: many
J gene: TRBJ1-6
D gene: .
V gene: TRBV30
CDR3 DNA: TGTGCCTGGAGGTTTTCCAGTTCACCCCTCCACTTT
CDR3 protein: CAWRFSSSPLHF

CDR3 length: 13
clone size: .
J gene: TRBJ1-2
D gene: .
V gene: TRBV24-1
CDR3 DNA: TGTGCCACCAGTGGGCGGGGTTCTGGTGGCTACACCTTC
CDR3 protein: CATSGRGSGGYTF

CDR3 length: 13
clone size: .
J gene: TRBJ2-7
D gene: TRBD2
V gene: TRBV7-8
CDR3 DNA: TGTGCCAGCAGACTAGCGGGAGGTCCCGAGCAGTACTTC
CDR3 protein: CASRLAGGPEQYF

CDR3 length: 12
clone size: many
J gene: TRBJ1-1
D gene: TRBD1
V gene: TRBV5-1
CDR3 DNA: TGCGCCAGCAGCTTGGGACAGGGAAGGGCTTTCTTT
CDR3 protein: CASSLGQGRAFF

CDR3 length: 15
clone size: once
J gene: TRBJ2-7
D gene: .
V gene: TRBV11-2
CDR3 DNA: TGTGCCAGCAGCTTAGAGGGCCCTACCCTATACGAGCAGTACTTC
CDR3 protein: CASSLEGPTLYEQYF

CDR3 length: 17
clone size: .
J gene: TRBJ1-5
D gene: .
V gene: TRBV27
CDR3 DNA: TGTGCCAGCAGCCCAGGGACTAGCTGGGGGTATAATCAGCCCCAGCATTTT
CDR3 protein: CASSPGTSWGYNQPQHF

CDR3 length: 11
clone size: once
J gene: TRBJ1-5
D gene: .
V gene: TRBV6-5
CDR3 DNA: TGTGCCAGCATTCGTTTTCAGCCCCAGCATTTT
CDR3 protein: CASIRFQPQHF

CDR3 length: 14
clone size: once
J gene: TRBJ2-7
D gene: .
V gene: TRBV27
CDR3 DNA: TGTGCCAGCAGCCCCGGCAGGCCATCCTACGAGCAGTACTTC
CDR3 protein: CASSPGRPSYEQYF

CDR3 length: 14
clone size: .
J gene: TRBJ2-3
D gene: TRBD1
V gene: TRBV6-1
CDR3 DNA: TGTGCCAGCAGTGAAGGGCGACAGGGCTATACGCAGTATTTT
CDR3 protein: CASSEGRQGYTQYF

CDR3 length: 19
clone size: .
J gene: TRBJ2-3
D gene: .
V gene: TRBV9
CDR3 DNA: TGTGCCAGCAGCGTGGGATCCAGGGGTGCGGGGGTATCGGCAGATACGCAGTATTTT
CDR3 protein: CASSVGSRGAGVSADTQYF

CDR3 length: 10
clone size: .
J gene: TRBJ1-2
D gene: .
V gene: TRBV30
CDR3 DNA: TGTGCCTGGTACAGGGTTGGCTACACCTTC
CDR3 protein: CAWYRVGYTF

CDR3 length: 12
clone size: .
J gene: TRBJ1-1
D gene: .
V gene: TRBV30
CDR3 DNA: TGTGCCTGGAGTCGTGGGGGGTCTGAAGCTTTCTTT
CDR3 protein: CAWSRGGSEAFF

CDR3 length: 17
clone size: once
J gene: TRBJ2-5
D gene: TRBD2
V gene: TRBV7-2
CDR3 DNA: TGTGCCAGCAGCTTAGCCGGGACTAGTTGGTCCAGGGAGACCCAGTACTTC
CDR3 protein: CASSLAGTSWSRETQYF

CDR3 length: 15
clone size: .
J gene: TRBJ2-3
D gene: TRBD2
V gene: TRBV10-1
CDR3 DNA: TGCGCCAGCAGTGTTGTAGCGGGGCGCACAGATACGCAGTATTTT
CDR3 protein: CASSVVAGRTDTQYF

CDR3 length: 18
clone size: .
J gene: TRBJ2-1
D gene: TRBD2
V gene: TRBV2
CDR3 DNA: TGTGCCAGCAGCCAGACAGGGCGGACTAGCGGAGGCGGAAATGAGCAGTTCTTC
CDR3 protein: CASSQTGRTSGGGNEQFF

CDR3 length: 14
clone size: few
J gene: TRBJ2-2
D gene: TRBD1
V gene: TRBV6-1
CDR3 DNA: TGTGCCATCCGGACAGGGATGAACACCGGGGAGCTGTTTTTT
CDR3 protein: CAIRTGMNTGELFF

CDR3 length: 12
clone size: .
J gene: TRBJ2-7
D gene: .
V gene: TRBV6-1
CDR3 DNA: TGTGCCAGCAGTGAAGCGAGAGCCGAGCAGTACTTC
CDR3 protein: CASSEARAEQYF

CDR3 length: 13
clone size: .
J gene: TRBJ2-1
D gene: .
V gene: TRBV7-6
CDR3 DNA: TGTGCCAGCAGCTTATACCCCCCCGGTGAGCAGTTCTTC
CDR3 protein: CASSLYPPGEQFF

CDR3 length: 14
clone size: .
J gene: TRBJ1-4
D gene: .
V gene: TRBV6-5
CDR3 DNA: TGTGCCAGCAACCTGTACGGGGGAAATGAAAAACTGTTTTTT
CDR3 protein: CASNLYGGNEKLFF

CDR3 length: 16
clone size: once
J gene: TRBJ2-2
D gene: .
V gene: TRBV11-3
CDR3 DNA: TGTGCCAGCAGCTTAGGTGGAGGAGGGCAAGCAAGGGAGCTGTTTTTT
CDR3 protein: CASSLGGGGQARELFF

CDR3 length: 12
clone size: .
J gene: TRBJ2-3
D gene: .
V gene: TRBV11-2
CDR3 DNA: TGTGCCAGCACCGTAGTAACAGATACGCAGTATTTT
CDR3 protein: CASTVVTDTQYF

CDR3 length: 14
clone size: .
J gene: TRBJ1-4
D gene: TRBD1
V gene: TRBV28
CDR3 DNA: TGTGCCAGCAGTCGGCGGGACAGGGCTGAAAAACTGTTTTTT
CDR3 protein: CASSRRDRAEKLFF